This TCR beta chain was sequenced during a study of blood T cell repertoires in COVID-19. Repertoires were generated with immunoSEQ multiplex PCR, while TCRdb's copy carries only in-frame clones and drops some. Of some 59,000 clones in the sample, 60% to 80% were seen once. Per germline, CDR1 KGHSH and CDR2 LQKENI. CDR3 length equals 15 residues. The V gene lost 0 bases and the J gene lost 5 bases, with 13 bases spanning the gap. The chain joins TRBV18 to TRBJ2-5, with D tentatively TRBD1 (6 bases). This TCR was sampled from a man older than 75 with active or convalescent COVID-19. Sequencing was done on a sample of peripheral blood. The CDR3 DNA reads TGTGCCAGCTCACCACCGGTGGTTCAGGGGGAGACCCAGTACTTC. Translation: CASSPPVVQGETQYF.